The 2 T cell receptor beta chains below come from one sample, sequenced in a study of monozygotic twins with inflammatory bowel disease (dated by TCRdb to 2018 to 2020). Receptors were amplified or captured by 5' RACE. TCRdb names Illumina HiSeq 2500 as the instrument used. Reads reprocessed by TCRdb are summarized as one entry per CDR3 protein sequence, and DNA is absent. This sample's table contains some 400,000 distinct CDR3 sequences. About 2.3% of the sample lies in the top ten. Sequenced sample: blood. These receptors all come from a human donor with ulcerative colitis or Crohn's disease, or a healthy co-twin of an affected twin (not recorded which).

The chain combines TRBV5-1 with TRBJ1-5; TCRdb's D gene call, TRBD1, goes unchecked for lack of DNA. Germline V gene data show CDR1 as SGHRS and CDR2 as YFSETQ. This CDR3 has 15 amino acids. The CDR3 spells CASSLGQGSNQPQHF.

The chain couples TRBV5-1 to TRBJ2-2; absent DNA, TCRdb's TRBD1 call cannot be checked. The germline CDR1 and CDR2 sequences are SGHRS and YFSETQ. The CDR3 extends over 15 amino acids. CDR3 sequence reads: CASSFLGGEPGELFF.